The sequence of this TCR beta chain was determined in a study of T cell responses to AZD1222 COVID-19 vaccine. CDR1 and CDR2 (germline): SGHNT, YYREEE (reference sequence). The CDR3 is 14 residues long. The junction had 4 bases not matched to a gene; V was cut back by 3 bases and J by 3 bases. Study-wide findings and caveats: Across the whole spike, CD4 TCRs peaked at regions 160-218 and 743-854. Researchers took repertoire samples only after the peak T cell response had come.

In regard to this clone: Its cognate antigen is unknown.

Clones were sequenced by immunoSEQ multiplex PCR, and TCRdb holds only the in-frame ones, with some missing. There are roughly 49,000 clones in the sample; approximately 90% occur only once, and roughly 2.5% lies in the top ten. The sequenced sample was peripheral blood, obtained 28 days after the second AZD1222 dose. The chain combines TRBV5-4 with TRBJ1-2, with 8 bases identical to TRBD1. The receptor was derived from an adult who received the AZD1222 COVID-19 vaccine. The CDR3 loop reads CASSSQTGDYGYTF. For the CDR3, the DNA is TGTGCCAGCAGCTCGCAGACAGGGGACTATGGCTACACCTTC.